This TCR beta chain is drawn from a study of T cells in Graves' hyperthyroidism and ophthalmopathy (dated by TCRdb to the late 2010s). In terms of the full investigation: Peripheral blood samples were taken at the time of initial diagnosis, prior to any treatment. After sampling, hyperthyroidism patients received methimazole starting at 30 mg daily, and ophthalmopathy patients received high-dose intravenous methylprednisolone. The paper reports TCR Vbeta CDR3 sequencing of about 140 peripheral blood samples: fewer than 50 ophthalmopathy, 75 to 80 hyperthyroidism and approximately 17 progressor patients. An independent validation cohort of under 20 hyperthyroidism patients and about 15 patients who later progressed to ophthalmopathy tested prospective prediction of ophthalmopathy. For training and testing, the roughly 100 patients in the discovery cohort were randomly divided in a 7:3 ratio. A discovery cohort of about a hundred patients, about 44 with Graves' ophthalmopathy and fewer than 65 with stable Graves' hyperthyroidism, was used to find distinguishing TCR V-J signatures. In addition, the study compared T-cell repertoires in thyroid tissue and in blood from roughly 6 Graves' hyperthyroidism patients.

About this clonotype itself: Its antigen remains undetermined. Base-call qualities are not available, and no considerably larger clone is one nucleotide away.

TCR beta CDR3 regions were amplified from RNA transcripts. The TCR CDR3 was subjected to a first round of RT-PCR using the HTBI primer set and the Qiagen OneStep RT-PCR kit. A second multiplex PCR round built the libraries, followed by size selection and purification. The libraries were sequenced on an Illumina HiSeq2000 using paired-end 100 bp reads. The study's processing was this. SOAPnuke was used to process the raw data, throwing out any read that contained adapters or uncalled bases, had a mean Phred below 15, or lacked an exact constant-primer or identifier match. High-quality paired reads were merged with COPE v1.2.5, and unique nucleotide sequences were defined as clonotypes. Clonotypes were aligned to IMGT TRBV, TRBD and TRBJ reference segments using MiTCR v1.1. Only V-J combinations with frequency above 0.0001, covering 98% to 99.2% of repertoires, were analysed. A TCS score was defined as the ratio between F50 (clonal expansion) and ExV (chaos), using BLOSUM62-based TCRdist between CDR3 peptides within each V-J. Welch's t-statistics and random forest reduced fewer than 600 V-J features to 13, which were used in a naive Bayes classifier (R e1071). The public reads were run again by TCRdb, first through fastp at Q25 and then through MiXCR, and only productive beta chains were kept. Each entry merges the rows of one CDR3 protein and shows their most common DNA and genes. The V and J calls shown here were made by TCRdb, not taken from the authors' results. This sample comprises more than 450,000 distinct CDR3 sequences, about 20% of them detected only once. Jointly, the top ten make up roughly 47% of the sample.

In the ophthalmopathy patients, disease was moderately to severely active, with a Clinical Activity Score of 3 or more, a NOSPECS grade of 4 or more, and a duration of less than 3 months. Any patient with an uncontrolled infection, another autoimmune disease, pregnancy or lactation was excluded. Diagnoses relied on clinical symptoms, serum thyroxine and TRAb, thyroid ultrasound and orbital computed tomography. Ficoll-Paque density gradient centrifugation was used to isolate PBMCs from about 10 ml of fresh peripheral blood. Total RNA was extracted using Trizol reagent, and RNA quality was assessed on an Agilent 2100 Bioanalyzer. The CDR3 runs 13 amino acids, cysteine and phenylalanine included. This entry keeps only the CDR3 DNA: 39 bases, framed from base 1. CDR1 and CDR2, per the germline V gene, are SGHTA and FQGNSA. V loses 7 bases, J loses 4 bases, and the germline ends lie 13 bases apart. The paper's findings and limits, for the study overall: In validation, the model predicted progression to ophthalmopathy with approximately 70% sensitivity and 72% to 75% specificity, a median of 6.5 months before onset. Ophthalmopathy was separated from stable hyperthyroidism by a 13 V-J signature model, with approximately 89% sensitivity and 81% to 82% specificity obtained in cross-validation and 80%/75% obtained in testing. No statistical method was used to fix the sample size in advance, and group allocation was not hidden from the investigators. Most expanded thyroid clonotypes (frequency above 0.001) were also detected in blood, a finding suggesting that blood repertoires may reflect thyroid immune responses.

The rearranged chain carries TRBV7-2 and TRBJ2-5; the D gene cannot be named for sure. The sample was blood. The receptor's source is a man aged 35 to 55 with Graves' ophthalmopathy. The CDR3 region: CASTGFSGETQYF. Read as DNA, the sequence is TGTGCCAGCACCGGGTTTTCGGGAGAGACCCAGTACTTC.